This T cell receptor (beta chain) was sequenced during a study of blood T cell repertoires in COVID-19. Repertoires were generated with immunoSEQ multiplex PCR, while TCRdb's copy carries only in-frame clones and drops some. The data hold about 240,000 clones, with approximately 85% observed a single time. CDR1 is SGHAT and CDR2 is FQNNGV in the germline V gene. The CDR3 consists of 15 residues. Losses at the gene ends were 4 bases for V and 4 bases for J; bases not matched to a gene: 8. The sequence was collected from a man at least 80 years old with acute or convalescent COVID-19. The chain joins TRBV11-2 to TRBJ1-2; 8 nucleotides match TRBD1. Material: peripheral blood. CDR3 loop: CASSSQGAGAYGYTF. The CDR3 nucleotides are TGTGCCAGCAGCTCCCAGGGGGCGGGCGCCTATGGCTACACCTTC.